Following are 23 T cell receptor beta chains from one sample sequenced in a study of cytomegalovirus exposure and HLA in healthy donors. Data came from immunoSEQ multiplex PCR; TCRdb stores just in-frame clones and leaves some out. The sample records 50,000 to 70,000 clones, 95% being singletons. Sequencing was carried out using PBMCs. The receptors shown here come from a woman aged 18-29 years in good health and CMV-seropositive.

The chain uses TRBV27 and TRBJ2-7, with 8 bases fitting TRBD2. V gave up 5 bases and J gave up 3 bases; unmatched junction bases: 3. The CDR3 spans 13 residues. CDR1 and CDR2 (germline): MNHEY, SMNVEV (reference sequence). CDR3: CASSSGSNYEQYF. In nucleotides, the CDR3 is TGTGCCAGCAGTAGCGGGAGCAACTACGAGCAGTACTTC.

The chain has TRBV7-9 and TRBJ2-7, with 11 bases matching TRBD2. Germline-derived CDR1 and CDR2 are SEHNR and FQNEAQ (reference sequence). J was trimmed by 2 bases and V by 4 bases; bases with no gene match: 4. The CDR3 totals 15 residues. The CDR3 region has the DNA TGTGCCAGCAGCTCCCGACTAGCGGGAACCTACGAGCAGTACTTC. Translating it yields CASSSRLAGTYEQYF.

This clone was found once. The chain couples TRBV9 to TRBJ1-4, with a possible D match to TRBD1 (5 bases). This CDR3 is 15 amino acids long. V lost 0 bases and J 2 bases, leaving 8 bases between the germline ends. Germline values: CDR1 SGDLS, CDR2 YYNGEE. The DNA for the CDR3 is TGTGCCAGCAGCGTAGCGGCAGGGACTAATGAAAAACTGTTTTTT. It translates to CASSVAAGTNEKLFF. The variable domain in full, with the rest retrieved from reference TRBV9 and TRBJ1-4, is DSGVTQTPKHLITATGQRVTLRCSPRSGDLSVYWYQQSLDQGLQFLIQYYNGEERAKGNILERFSAQQFPDLHSELNLSSLELGDSALYFCASSVAAGTNEKLFFGSGTQLSVL.

This clone appeared a single time. The chain carries TRBV28 and TRBJ1-1; 7 bases agree with TRBD1. The V gene end was trimmed by 4 bases and the J gene end by 8 bases; junction bases not matched to a gene: 4. The CDR3 is 12 amino acids. Germline loops: CDR1 MDHEN, CDR2 SYDVKM. CDR3 sequence: CASSSWGQEAFF. The CDR3 DNA sequence: TGTGCCAGCAGTTCTTGGGGACAGGAAGCTTTCTTT. The full variable domain, with the rest looked up from reference TRBV28 and TRBJ1-1, is DVKVTQSSRYLVKRTGEKVFLECVQDMDHENMFWYRQDPGLGLRLIYFSYDVKMKEKGDIPEGYSVSREKKERFSLILESASTNQTSMYLCASSSWGQEAFFGQGTRLTVV.

The chain has TRBV7-9 and TRBJ1-4, with D possibly being TRBD1 (5 bases). Germline-derived CDR1 and CDR2 are SEHNR and FQNEAQ (reference sequence). V was clipped by 5 bases and J by 4 bases, with 17 bases between them. The CDR3 loop spans 16 amino acids. CDR3 nucleotides: TGTGCCAGCAGCGCGGGACTTTCCCTTTATAATGAAAAACTGTTTTTT. Amino acid sequence: CASSAGLSLYNEKLFF.

For this clone: The junction does not match germline at one end; this may be a read error. The chain couples TRBV30 to TRBJ2-7, with TRBD2 matching 13 bases. This CDR3 has 13 residues. CDR1 and CDR2 from the germline V gene are GTSNPN and SVGIG (reference sequence). CDR3: CAWSGGLAGPAGF. The CDR3 region has the DNA TGTGCCTGGAGTGGGGGACTAGCGGGACCCGCGGGCTTC. Looking up the rest from reference TRBV30 and TRBJ2-7 gives the full variable domain: SQTIHQWPATLVQPVGSPLSLECTVEGTSNPNLYWYRQAAGRGLQLLFYSVGIGQISSEVPQNLSASRPQDRQFILSSKKLLLSDSGFYLCAWSGGLAGPAGFGPGTRLTVT.

The CDR3 protein is CASSLAGESTDTQYF. CDR3 in DNA: TGCGCCAGCAGCTTAGCGGGGGAAAGCACAGATACGCAGTATTTT. V and J are TRBV5-1 and TRBJ2-3; 8 positions agree with TRBD2. V shed 2 bases and J 0 bases; nucleotides not matched to a gene: 2. Germline lookup yields CDR1 SGHRS and CDR2 YFSETQ. CDR3 length equals 15 residues.

This clone was seen a single time. This sequence joins TRBV6-1 and TRBJ1-1; D not certain. With 6 bases removed from V and 1 base from J, the gap between germline ends came to 12 bases. Germline V CDR1 and CDR2: MNHNS, SASEGT. CDR3 length: 14 amino acids. CDR3 sequence (DNA): TGTGCCAGCAGGGATGGAGGAGAGAACACTGAAGCTTTCTTT. It yields the protein CASRDGGENTEAFF.

The J gene is TRBJ2-3, the V gene TRBV7-3; maybe TRBD1 (5 bases). CDR1 and CDR2 from the germline V gene are SGHTA and FQGTGA. Trimming shortened V by 1 base and J by 6 bases, and 5 bases separated the two germline ends. The CDR3 spans 12 residues. In nucleotides, the CDR3 is TGTGCCAGCAGCTTAAAGGGGGATACGCAGTATTTT. This encodes CASSLKGDTQYF.

This chain joins TRBV7-2 and TRBJ2-3; 10 bases are shared with TRBD2. Trimming at V came to 6 bases and at J to 4 bases, leaving 7 bases not matched to a gene. The CDR3 totals 15 residues. Germline values: CDR1 SGHTA, CDR2 FQGNSA. The DNA for the CDR3 is TGTGCCAGCAGGACACTCAGCGGGGGGGCAGATACGCAGTATTTT. This encodes CASRTLSGGADTQYF. Drawing the rest from reference TRBV7-2 and TRBJ2-3, the complete variable domain is GAGVSQSPSNKVTEKGKDVELRCDPISGHTALYWYRQSLGQGLEFLIYFQGNSAPDKSGLPSDRFSAERTGGSVSTLTIQRTQQEDSAVYLCASRTLSGGADTQYFGPGTRLTVL.

This clone has only one observation. V usage is TRBV28 and J usage is TRBJ2-3; TRBD1 matches 7 bases. Germline CDR1 MDHEN, CDR2 SYDVKM. The CDR3 length is 17 residues. The junction had 16 bases not matched to a gene; V was cut back by 5 bases and J by 5 bases. The CDR3 protein is CASSPHGGQVEGDTQYF. CDR3 nucleotides: TGTGCCAGCAGTCCCCACGGTGGACAGGTAGAGGGAGATACGCAGTATTTT. The full variable domain, with the rest looked up from reference TRBV28 and TRBJ2-3, is DVKVTQSSRYLVKRTGEKVFLECVQDMDHENMFWYRQDPGLGLRLIYFSYDVKMKEKGDIPEGYSVSREKKERFSLILESASTNQTSMYLCASSPHGGQVEGDTQYFGPGTRLTVL.

The V gene is TRBV25-1, the J gene TRBJ2-5; D unresolved. The germline V and J ends were trimmed by 4 bases and 9 bases, with 9 bases remaining between them. Germline V lookup: CDR1 MGHDK, CDR2 SYGVNS. CDR3 length: 11 amino acids. The CDR3 protein is CASSGTKAQYF. DNA of the CDR3: TGTGCCAGCAGTGGAACTAAGGCCCAGTACTTC.

CDR3 in amino acids: CASSYSGNRQETQYF. In nucleotides, the CDR3 is TGTGCCAGCAGTTATTCCGGGAATCGGCAAGAGACCCAGTACTTC. The chain carries TRBV6-5 and TRBJ2-5, with a weak D call TRBD2 (5 bases). Germline CDR1 and CDR2: MNHEY and SVGAGI. This CDR3 has 15 residues. V lost 3 bases and J 2 bases, leaving 13 bases between the germline ends.

The chain couples TRBV27 to TRBJ1-2; 9 bases map to TRBD1. Germline V gives CDR1 MNHEY, CDR2 SMNVEV (reference sequence). This CDR3 is 17 amino acids long. The V gene end was trimmed by 0 bases and the J gene end by 1 base; junction bases not matched to a gene: 6. This CDR3 reads CASSLSAGTGINYGYTF. CDR3 coding DNA: TGTGCCAGCAGTTTATCCGCCGGGACAGGGATTAACTATGGCTACACCTTC.

CDR3 region: CASSLVAGDSYEQYF. The DNA for the CDR3 is TGTGCCAGCAGCCTAGTAGCGGGGGACTCCTACGAGCAGTACTTC. The rearrangement joins TRBV7-2 to TRBJ2-7; 9 bases line up with TRBD2. Germline-derived CDR1 and CDR2 are SGHTA and FQGNSA. V trimming: 5 bases; J trimming: 0 bases; junction bases outside the gene matches: 5. CDR3 length equals 15 residues.

The chain joins TRBV28 to TRBJ1-4; 7 bases agree with TRBD1. Germline loops: CDR1 MDHEN, CDR2 SYDVKM. The CDR3 loop spans 18 amino acids. The V and J ends lost 3 bases and 5 bases, in that order; junction bases with no gene match: 15. CDR3 in amino acids: CASSFPSGQLWKNEKLFF. The CDR3 DNA reads TGTGCCAGCAGTTTTCCATCGGGACAGCTCTGGAAGAATGAAAAACTGTTTTTT.

V is TRBV11-1 and J is TRBJ2-1, with D perhaps matching TRBD2 (7 bases). The germline V gene encodes CDR1 SGHAT and CDR2 FQDESV (reference sequence). CDR3 length equals 16 residues. V was pared by 3 bases and J by 3 bases, with 15 bases between. CDR3 DNA sequence: TGTGCCAGCAGCTTGAGGGAGGGGGGCGTCTACAATGAGCAGTTCTTC. This codes for CASSLREGGVYNEQFF. The variable domain in full, with the rest retrieved from reference TRBV11-1 and TRBJ2-1, is EAEVAQSPRYKITEKSQAVAFWCDPISGHATLYWYRQILGQGPELLVQFQDESVVDDSQLPKDRFSAERLKGVDSTLKIQPAELGDSAMYLCASSLREGGVYNEQFFGPGTRLTVL.

This sequence joins TRBV5-4 and TRBJ2-7; a weak D match, TRBD1 (5 bases). The CDR3 loop spans 14 amino acids. The V gene's germline CDR1 is SGHNT and CDR2 YYREEE (reference sequence). Trimming took 4 bases from V and 2 from J, leaving 13 bases between them. This CDR3 is CASSLTGSAYEQYF. The CDR3 DNA is TGTGCCAGCAGCCTCACAGGATCGGCCTACGAGCAGTACTTC. Looking up the rest from reference TRBV5-4 and TRBJ2-7 gives the full variable domain: ETGVTQSPTHLIKTRGQQVTLRCSSQSGHNTVSWYQQALGQGPQFIFQYYREEENGRGNFPPRFSGLQFPNYSSELNVNALELDDSALYLCASSLTGSAYEQYFGPGTRLTVT.

The sample holds one count of this clone. The chain couples TRBV19 to TRBJ1-5, with a possible D match to TRBD1 (5 bases). V was clipped by 7 bases and J by 0 bases, with 13 bases between them. Looked up from germline, CDR1 is LNHDA and CDR2 is SQIVND (reference sequence). The CDR3 covers 15 residues. The CDR3 sequence: CASKGEGYSNQPQHF. The CDR3 region has the DNA TGTGCCAGTAAAGGGGAGGGGTATAGCAATCAGCCCCAGCATTTT.

Here the CDR3 DNA reads TGTGCCAGCAGCTTAAGGACAGGGCCAGATACGCAGTATTTT. Amino acid sequence: CASSLRTGPDTQYF. The genes are TRBV7-9 and TRBJ2-3; 8 bases match TRBD1. Losses at the gene ends were 2 bases for V and 4 bases for J; bases not matched to a gene: 2. Germline lookup yields CDR1 SEHNR and CDR2 FQNEAQ (reference sequence). CDR3 size: 14 residues.

The rearrangement links TRBV7-9 to TRBJ1-1, with 9 bases lining up with TRBD1. CDR1 and CDR2 (germline): SEHNR, FQNEAQ (reference sequence). V was clipped by 4 bases and J by 1 base; unmatched bases: 7. The CDR3 is 16 residues long. The DNA of the CDR3 is TGTGCCAGCAGCTCCCTGGGGGGACAGGGGAACACTGAAGCTTTCTTT. Translation: CASSSLGGQGNTEAFF.

This sequence joins TRBV2 and TRBJ2-1; D call uncertain. The CDR3 runs to 14 residues. V dropped 6 bases and J dropped 2 bases, with 11 bases sitting between them. Germline CDR1 and CDR2: SNHLY and FYNNEI. This chain's CDR3 is CASREQSPYNEQFF. The CDR3 coding sequence is TGTGCCAGCAGGGAACAGTCTCCCTACAATGAGCAGTTCTTC.

The V and J genes are TRBV7-2 and TRBJ2-7; 7 nucleotides agree with TRBD1. The CDR3 sequence is 14 residues long. With 1 base clipped from V and 5 bases from J, the junction kept 5 bases outside the gene matches. Germline values: CDR1 SGHTA, CDR2 FQGNSA. The CDR3 DNA reads TGTGCCAGCAGCTTAGTGGGGACAGTAAACGAGCAGTACTTC. Amino acids: CASSLVGTVNEQYF.